This T cell receptor (beta chain) was found in a study of blood T cell repertoires in COVID-19. Background on the study: The samples span acute and convalescent COVID-19 from the United States, Italy and Spain. From T cells, B-cell-depleted T cells, or PBMCs came the material, which was cDNA or gDNA.

In the authors' workflow: Reference gene primer amplification in the assay estimated nucleated cell counts. Profiled with immunoSEQ multiplex PCR; TCRdb holds only in-frame clones, not every one. The V and J calls and the clone size are those of that table, but D and trimming were determined from the DNA. The sample records under 150,000 clones, 80% being singletons. This CDR3 contains 16 residues. Germline V gene lookup returns CDR1 MRHNA and CDR2 SNTAGT. Trimming pared 2 bases from V and 0 bases from J, leaving 12 bases between. This clonotype was sampled from a woman between 50 and 59 years old with acute or convalescent COVID-19. The sample consisted of peripheral blood. This chain joins TRBV6-4 and TRBJ2-3, with D possibly TRBD1 on 6 matching bases. CDR3 sequence (DNA): TGTGCCAGCAGTGACGTATACAGGGATAGCACAGATACGCAGTATTTT. Protein sequence: CASSDVYRDSTDTQYF.